This TCR beta chain was identified during a study of T cell responses to AZD1222 COVID-19 vaccine. Using immunoSEQ multiplex PCR, the repertoire was profiled, and TCRdb retains in-frame clones only, with some absent. Seen here are fewer than 100,000 clones, around 90% observed once, and the top ten hold 8.4%. As concerns this clone: Its target is unknown.

Trimming removed 6 bases from V and 0 bases from J, with 15 bases in between. The CDR3 length is 16 residues. The V gene's germline CDR1 is MNHEY and CDR2 SMNVEV (reference sequence). Study results and caveats: Researchers report vaccine-associated CD4 TCRs spanning spike, with dominance at 160-218 and 743-854. Repertoires in all cases were sampled only once the peak T cell response had passed.

The TCR originated in an adult in good health. The chain is built from TRBV27 and TRBJ2-1; D is perhaps TRBD1 (5 bases). The specimen was peripheral blood, collected on day 0 of AZD1222 vaccination. The CDR3 loop reads CASRKNSGRSYNEQFF. DNA for the CDR3: TGTGCCAGCAGAAAAAACTCAGGGCGCTCCTACAATGAGCAGTTCTTC.